The 25 T cell receptor beta chains below were found in one sample sequenced in a study of CD8+ T cells in alopecia areata. Regarding treatment: oral pan-JAK inhibitor, 5-10 mg twice daily. Once RNA had been extracted, it was reverse transcribed into cDNA to act as the sequencing template. Assay: immunoSEQ multiplex PCR; the TCRdb copy retains only in-frame clones and omits some. Of roughly 280,000 clones detected, 60% appear once; the ten largest clones hold around 0.84%. This specimen was CD4+ T cells sorted from blood, taken around week 54, from a patient treated with tofacitinib. The receptor source for this set is a human donor with alopecia areata.

Only a few counts were recorded for this clone. CDR3 residues: CSVEDRRTSGANVLTF. CDR3 DNA: TGCAGCGTTGAAGACCGCCGGACCTCTGGGGCCAACGTCCTGACTTTC. The genes are TRBV29-1 and TRBJ2-6, with D unclear. Looked up from germline, CDR1 is SQVTM and CDR2 is ANQGSEA. CDR3 size: 16 residues. Trimming removed 0 bases from V and 0 bases from J, with 9 bases in between.

CDR3 DNA sequence: TGTGCCTGGAGTGTCGGCAGAATGAACACTGAAGCTTTCTTT. It specifies CAWSVGRMNTEAFF. This chain links TRBV30 with TRBJ1-1; D unresolved. This CDR3 spans 14 amino acids. The germline V gene encodes CDR1 GTSNPN and CDR2 SVGIG (reference sequence). V shed 0 bases and J shed 0 bases, with 8 bases lying between them.

This chain connects TRBV6-1 to TRBJ1-1; the D is unclear. The CDR3 has 13 amino acids. Per germline, CDR1 MNHNS and CDR2 SASEGT. The germline V and J ends were trimmed by 2 bases and 1 base, with 5 bases remaining between them. CDR3 coding DNA: TGTGCCAGCAGTGAATTCGGGAACACTGAAGCTTTCTTT. It codes for CASSEFGNTEAFF.

V usage is TRBV6-1 and J usage is TRBJ1-5; TRBD1 aligns across 7 bases. Germline V CDR1 and CDR2: MNHNS, SASEGT. V trimming: 3 bases; J trimming: 3 bases; junction bases outside the gene matches: 8. This CDR3 is built from 16 residues. CDR3 loop: CASSDRATGPNQPQHF. The DNA for the CDR3 is TGTGCCAGCAGTGACAGGGCGACAGGGCCCAATCAGCCCCAGCATTTT.

This clone was found a few times. The chain carries TRBV29-1 and TRBJ2-4; D is ambiguous. Looked up from germline, CDR1 is SQVTM and CDR2 is ANQGSEA. Trimming cost V 2 bases and J 6 bases, with 11 bases left between them. The CDR3 runs 13 residues. The CDR3 bases are TGCAGCGTTGAACTTCTGACTCCAAACATTCAGTACTTC. This codes for CSVELLTPNIQYF.

This chain links TRBV19 with TRBJ2-5; TRBD1 aligns across 8 bases. V trimming: 3 bases; J trimming: 4 bases; junction bases outside the gene matches: 4. Germline values: CDR1 LNHDA, CDR2 SQIVND (reference sequence). The CDR3 covers 14 residues. This CDR3 is CASSMTGVAETQYF. The CDR3 region has the DNA TGTGCCAGTAGTATGACAGGGGTGGCAGAGACCCAGTACTTC.

This clone was counted only a few times. The chain has TRBV27 and TRBJ2-4; D possibly corresponds to TRBD1 (5 bases). The CDR3 runs to 17 residues. Germline assignment: CDR1 MNHEY and CDR2 SMNVEV (reference sequence). The ends were cut back, 5 bases at V and 0 bases at J, with 17 bases in the middle. The DNA of the CDR3 is TGTGCCAGCAGTCCGATGGAAGGGGTTATAGCCAAAAACATTCAGTACTTC. This encodes CASSPMEGVIAKNIQYF.

This clone was counted a few times. V is TRBV15 and J is TRBJ2-5; 9 bases agree with TRBD1. J lost 3 bases, V lost 0 bases, and 5 bases had no gene match. Germline CDR1 is LNHNV and CDR2 is YYDKDF (reference sequence). This CDR3 spans 16 amino acids. The CDR3 DNA reads as TGTGCCACCAGCAGAGATTCGGGACAGGGTGAAGAGACCCAGTACTTC. Its translation: CATSRDSGQGEETQYF.

V usage is TRBV5-1 and J usage is TRBJ2-1, with 8 bases matching TRBD2. This CDR3 is 14 amino acids long. J gave up 2 bases and V 7 bases, and 5 bases lay outside the gene matches. Germline CDR1 and CDR2: SGHRS and YFSETQ. The CDR3 here is CASGELAAYNEQFF. The DNA of the CDR3 is TGCGCCAGCGGTGAACTAGCGGCCTACAATGAGCAGTTCTTC.

This clone appeared many times. The chain links TRBV6-5 to TRBJ2-7, with D unresolved. V was shortened by 2 bases and J by 0 bases, with 5 bases between the two germline ends. CDR1 MNHEY and CDR2 SVGAGI come from the germline V gene. This CDR3 is 13 amino acids long. The chain's CDR3 is CASSYGISYEQYF. CDR3 nucleotide sequence: TGTGCCAGCAGTTACGGGATCTCCTACGAGCAGTACTTC.

This clone was found a few times. This chain joins TRBV4-3 and TRBJ2-5; TRBD2 matches at 10 bases. The trim removed 3 bases at V and 6 bases at J, leaving 7 bases unmatched. This CDR3 comprises 15 residues. Germline CDR1 and CDR2: LGHNA and YSLEER. The chain's CDR3 is CASSQESGGAKTQYF. In DNA, the CDR3 is TGCGCCAGCAGCCAGGAAAGCGGGGGGGCAAAGACCCAGTACTTC.

This clone has just a few counts. The chain has TRBV6-5 and TRBJ2-7; D may correspond to TRBD1 or TRBD2 (5 bases each). This CDR3 has 13 residues. Trimming left V 8 bases short and J 2 bases short, with 13 bases between. Germline-derived CDR1 and CDR2 are MNHEY and SVGAGI. The CDR3 reads CASRRDATYEQYF. The DNA of the CDR3 is TGTGCCAGCCGCCGGGACGCAACCTACGAGCAGTACTTC.

As regards this clone: This specimen includes other DNA sequences encoding the same CDR3. V usage is TRBV30 and J usage is TRBJ2-5; D is unresolved. Trimming left V 3 bases short and J 5 bases short, with 10 bases between. CDR1 and CDR2 from the germline V gene are GTSNPN and SVGIG (reference sequence). This CDR3 is 12 amino acids long. This CDR3 is CAWSVDFETQYF. The CDR3 region has the DNA TGTGCCTGGAGCGTTGACTTCGAGACCCAGTACTTC.

This clone was seen only a few times. J is TRBJ2-7 and V is TRBV29-1, with TRBD2 as a possible D gene (5 bases). The CDR3 runs 12 residues. CDR1 and CDR2 from the germline V gene are SQVTM and ANQGSEA. The V and J ends lost 4 bases and 5 bases respectively, with 12 bases between them. The CDR3 nucleotides are TGCAGCGTTGGAGGGTCATCTCACGAGCAGTACTTC. It codes for CSVGGSSHEQYF.

V gene TRBV29-1 combines with J gene TRBJ2-7, with D hard to call. V shed 7 bases and J shed 0 bases, with 16 bases lying between them. Germline V gene data show CDR1 as SQVTM and CDR2 as ANQGSEA. CDR3 length equals 14 residues. CDR3: CSARPREGSYEQYF. CDR3 in DNA: TGCAGCGCTAGACCTAGGGAAGGCTCCTACGAGCAGTACTTC.

This chain joins TRBV6-5 and TRBJ2-3, with TRBD2 matching over 7 bases. This CDR3 contains 14 residues. The V gene's germline CDR1 is MNHEY and CDR2 SVGAGI. V was pared by 6 bases and J by 2 bases, with 5 bases of the junction left unmatched. Written as DNA, the CDR3 is TGTGCCAGCAGCCCCGGGACTACCACAGATACGCAGTATTTT. As protein: CASSPGTTTDTQYF.

This clone was observed a handful of times. The chain recombines TRBV5-4 with TRBJ2-7; 7 bases fit TRBD2. The V and J ends lost 4 bases and 3 bases, in that order; junction bases with no gene match: 10. The CDR3 length is 15 residues. In germline, CDR1 is SGHNT, CDR2 YYREEE (reference sequence). Here the CDR3 reads CASSMAGGGIYEQYF. The CDR3 coding sequence is TGTGCCAGCAGCATGGCTGGGGGGGGAATCTACGAGCAGTACTTC.

V and J are TRBV10-3 and TRBJ1-4, with TRBD1 matching over 7 bases. V dropped 6 bases and J dropped 10; count of bases not matched to a gene: 11. The germline gives CDR1 ENHRY, CDR2 SYGVKD. This CDR3 spans 14 amino acids. The CDR3 DNA sequence: TGTGCCATCAGCCATGACAGGGACTTGGGAAAACTGTTTTTT. This encodes CAISHDRDLGKLFF.

V gene TRBV10-3 combines with J gene TRBJ2-5; 7 nucleotides agree with TRBD1. This CDR3 is 14 amino acids long. In germline, CDR1 is ENHRY, CDR2 SYGVKD. V gave up 5 bases and J gave up 1 base; unmatched junction bases: 4. The CDR3 region has the DNA TGTGCCATCAGTCCGGGACAGACCCAAGAGACCCAGTACTTC. Encoded protein: CAISPGQTQETQYF.

This chain links TRBV5-4 with TRBJ2-1, with 9 nucleotides matching TRBD1. From germline, CDR1 is SGHNT and CDR2 YYREEE (reference sequence). This CDR3 has 15 residues. V shed 5 bases, J shed 4 bases, and the junction held 7 bases outside the gene matches. This chain's CDR3 is CASRPGQGSYNEQFF. CDR3 sequence (DNA): TGTGCCAGCAGGCCGGGACAGGGCTCATACAATGAGCAGTTCTTC.

V usage is TRBV27 and J usage is TRBJ1-2, with TRBD1 identical over 10 bases. V shed 2 bases and J 4 bases; nucleotides not matched to a gene: 4. Germline-derived CDR1 and CDR2 are MNHEY and SMNVEV (reference sequence). This CDR3 comprises 15 residues. In nucleotides, the CDR3 is TGTGCCAGCAGTTTACGAGGACAGGGGGTCTATGGCTACACCTTC. Its translation: CASSLRGQGVYGYTF.

The rearrangement links TRBV5-4 to TRBJ2-7; no clear D. The germline V gene encodes CDR1 SGHNT and CDR2 YYREEE (reference sequence). The V end lost 2 bases, the J end lost 2 bases, and 8 bases lay between the germline ends. This CDR3 has 13 amino acids. The CDR3 DNA reads TGTGCCAGCAGCTTTCATTCTACCTACGAGCAGTACTTC. It yields the protein CASSFHSTYEQYF.

This clone has just a few counts. The V call is TRBV29-1, the J call TRBJ2-5; D is uncertain. The CDR3 runs 12 residues. V was cut by 2 bases and J by 1 base, with 5 bases left in between. Germline CDR1 SQVTM, CDR2 ANQGSEA. The CDR3 spells CSVEKRQETQYF. In DNA, the CDR3 is TGCAGCGTTGAAAAGCGCCAAGAGACCCAGTACTTC.

V is TRBV12-5 and J is TRBJ2-3; weak D call: TRBD2 (6 bases). This CDR3 is 15 amino acids long. CDR1 is LGHNT, CDR2 FRNRAP, per germline. V shed 2 bases and J shed 4 bases, with 13 bases lying between them. CDR3 in DNA: TGTGCTAGTGGTTTGCTCTCCGGCGGGGCAGATACGCAGTATTTT. Its protein is CASGLLSGGADTQYF.

The chain joins TRBV5-1 to TRBJ1-4, with D uncertain. The V gene lost 0 bases and the J gene lost 8 bases, with 14 bases spanning the gap. The germline gives CDR1 SGHRS, CDR2 YFSETQ. This CDR3 is 15 amino acids long. CDR3 coding DNA: TGCGCCAGCAGCTTGGCCCCGAGTTCTGAGGAAAAACTGTTTTTT. Translating gives CASSLAPSSEEKLFF.